The rows below give T cell receptor beta chains drawn from one sample of a study of T cell changes during pregnancy in multiple sclerosis. Libraries were prepared by immunoSEQ multiplex PCR; TCRdb keeps only in-frame clonotypes and omits some of them. The sample carries tens of thousands of clones, about nine tenths recorded once. The material sequenced was CD8+ T cells from peripheral blood mononuclear cells, taken in the second trimester of pregnancy. The receptors derive from a female donor with multiple sclerosis, enrolled in a pregnancy study. CDR3s include the opening cysteine and the closing phenylalanine or tryptophan. Fields, in order: J gene, clone size, D gene, V gene, CDR3 length, CDR3 protein, CDR3 DNA. D genes are given only for firm matches. Rows may omit the clone size; those that give it use once, few, many or a size class.

J: TRBJ2-1; size: NA; D: TRBD1; V: TRBV19; length: 14; CDR3: CASSIEGQWNEQFF; DNA: TGTGCCAGTAGTATAGAGGGACAGTGGAATGAGCAGTTCTTC
J: TRBJ1-1; size: NA; D: NA; V: TRBV19; length: 17; CDR3: CASTTLGVTGPNTEAFF; DNA: TGTGCCAGTACCACTTTAGGGGTGACCGGGCCTAACACTGAAGCTTTCTTT
J: TRBJ2-3; size: NA; D: TRBD2; V: TRBV29-1; length: 14; CDR3: CSARPAGGTDTQYF; DNA: TGCAGCGCTAGACCAGCGGGGGGCACAGATACGCAGTATTTT
J: TRBJ2-2; size: once; D: TRBD2; V: TRBV5-4; length: 15; CDR3: CASSSLAGGTGELFF; DNA: TGTGCCAGCAGCTCACTAGCGGGAGGGACCGGGGAGCTGTTTTTT
J: TRBJ2-4; size: NA; D: NA; V: TRBV28; length: 16; CDR3: CASLGRGSLAKNIQYF; DNA: TGTGCCAGCCTTGGACGGGGGAGTCTAGCCAAAAACATTCAGTACTTC
J: TRBJ1-4; size: NA; D: NA; V: TRBV25-1; length: 14; CDR3: CASSYRAFSEKLFF; DNA: TGTGCCAGCAGCTACAGGGCTTTTTCTGAAAAACTGTTTTTT
J: TRBJ2-1; size: NA; D: NA; V: TRBV5-6; length: 17; CDR3: CASSIQPAGDGYNEQFF; DNA: TGTGCCAGCAGCATACAACCTGCAGGGGACGGTTACAATGAGCAGTTCTTC
J: TRBJ2-1; size: few; D: NA; V: TRBV28; length: 17; CDR3: CASSFPPRTSLGLEQFF; DNA: TGTGCCAGCAGTTTCCCCCCCAGAACTAGCTTGGGTCTGGAGCAGTTCTTC
J: TRBJ1-5; size: once; D: NA; V: TRBV6-5; length: 13; CDR3: CASSFKENQPQHF; DNA: TGTGCCAGCAGTTTTAAGGAGAATCAGCCCCAGCATTTT
J: TRBJ2-7; size: NA; D: NA; V: TRBV7-9; length: 14; CDR3: CASSLGGLYYEQYF; DNA: TGTGCCAGCAGCTTAGGGGGCCTCTACTACGAGCAGTACTTC
J: TRBJ1-5; size: NA; D: TRBD1; V: TRBV27; length: 15; CDR3: CASSSTPNRGEPQHF; DNA: TGTGCCAGCAGCTCCACTCCTAACAGGGGAGAGCCCCAGCATTTT
J: TRBJ2-1; size: NA; D: TRBD2; V: TRBV30; length: 17; CDR3: CAWSWGAGRASYNEQFF; DNA: TGTGCCTGGAGTTGGGGAGCGGGAAGGGCGTCCTACAATGAGCAGTTCTTC
J: TRBJ1-4; size: NA; D: TRBD1; V: TRBV15; length: 17; CDR3: CATSRVAWTGIGEKLFF; DNA: TGTGCCACCAGCAGAGTGGCTTGGACAGGGATAGGAGAAAAACTGTTTTTT
J: TRBJ1-2; size: NA; D: NA; V: TRBV30; length: 13; CDR3: CASSRGEDYGYTF; DNA: TGTGCCTCCTCCCGGGGGGAGGACTATGGCTACACCTTC
J: TRBJ1-1; size: NA; D: NA; V: TRBV9; length: 13; CDR3: CASSVRTFTEAFF; DNA: TGTGCCAGCAGCGTAAGGACATTCACTGAAGCTTTCTTT
J: TRBJ1-1; size: few; D: NA; V: TRBV19; length: 14; CDR3: CASSTRQENTEAFF; DNA: TGTGCCAGTAGTACCCGACAGGAGAACACTGAAGCTTTCTTT
J: TRBJ1-4; size: NA; D: NA; V: TRBV4-3; length: 14; CDR3: CASSQVGGNEKLFF; DNA: TGCGCCAGCAGCCAAGTGGGGGGTAATGAAAAACTGTTTTTT
J: TRBJ1-6; size: NA; D: NA; V: TRBV6-6; length: 14; CDR3: CASTGFAENSPLHF; DNA: TGTGCCAGCACGGGATTTGCTGAGAATTCACCCCTCCACTTT
J: TRBJ2-7; size: NA; D: TRBD1; V: TRBV18; length: 14; CDR3: CASSPPDRVHEQYF; DNA: TGTGCCAGCTCACCACCCGACAGGGTCCACGAGCAGTACTTC
J: TRBJ1-5; size: NA; D: NA; V: TRBV2; length: 17; CDR3: CASSAVGGSMGNQPQHF; DNA: TGTGCCAGCAGCGCGGTGGGGGGTTCGATGGGCAATCAGCCCCAGCATTTT
J: TRBJ2-1; size: NA; D: NA; V: TRBV27; length: 14; CDR3: CASSFSTQNNEQFF; DNA: TGTGCCAGCAGTTTTTCGACTCAAAACAATGAGCAGTTCTTC
J: TRBJ2-7; size: NA; D: NA; V: TRBV5-6; length: 13; CDR3: CASSLTGNYEQYF; DNA: TGTGCCAGCAGCTTGACAGGGAACTACGAGCAGTACTTC
J: TRBJ2-7; size: NA; D: NA; V: TRBV4-3; length: 16; CDR3: CASSQDSRGAFYEQYF; DNA: TGCGCCAGCAGCCAAGACTCACGGGGGGCCTTCTACGAGCAGTACTTC
J: TRBJ1-1; size: NA; D: NA; V: TRBV5-1; length: 15; CDR3: CASSFDTKRFTEAFF; DNA: TGCGCCAGCAGCTTTGACACCAAGCGGTTCACTGAAGCTTTCTTT
J: TRBJ2-7; size: NA; D: TRBD1; V: TRBV5-1; length: 14; CDR3: CASRTGTGVDEQYF; DNA: TGCGCCAGCAGAACCGGGACAGGGGTTGACGAGCAGTACTTC
J: TRBJ2-7; size: NA; D: NA; V: TRBV28; length: 14; CDR3: CASSFGGSILEQYF; DNA: TGTGCCAGCAGTTTTGGGGGGAGTATCCTCGAGCAGTACTTC
J: TRBJ2-4; size: NA; D: TRBD2; V: TRBV5-6; length: 18; CDR3: CASSFLAGGTLAKNIQYF; DNA: TGTGCCAGCAGCTTCTTAGCGGGGGGGACCCTAGCCAAAAACATTCAGTACTTC
J: TRBJ2-3; size: NA; D: NA; V: TRBV7-9; length: 15; CDR3: CASSSIGGSTDTQYF; DNA: TGTGCCAGCAGCTCAATCGGGGGTTCCACAGATACGCAGTATTTT
J: TRBJ1-1; size: NA; D: TRBD1; V: TRBV11-2; length: 15; CDR3: CASSLGDRVATEAFF; DNA: TGTGCCAGCAGCTTAGGGGACAGGGTGGCCACTGAAGCTTTCTTT
J: TRBJ1-1; size: NA; D: NA; V: TRBV7-9; length: 17; CDR3: CASSLVKLRGTNTEAFF; DNA: TGTGCCAGCAGCCTAGTAAAGCTCAGGGGTACGAACACTGAAGCTTTCTTT
J: TRBJ1-5; size: NA; D: NA; V: TRBV7-9; length: 15; CDR3: CASSEDRLSNQPQHF; DNA: TGTGCCAGCAGCGAGGACAGACTTAGCAATCAGCCCCAGCATTTT
J: TRBJ1-3; size: few; D: NA; V: TRBV27; length: 15; CDR3: CASSPNSGVWNTIYF; DNA: TGTGCCAGCAGTCCAAACTCAGGGGTGTGGAACACCATATATTTT
J: TRBJ2-7; size: NA; D: TRBD1; V: TRBV30; length: 13; CDR3: CACTQGALYEQYF; DNA: TGTGCCTGCACACAGGGGGCTCTCTACGAGCAGTACTTC
J: TRBJ2-5; size: NA; D: TRBD1; V: TRBV7-8; length: 13; CDR3: CASSTGVRETQYF; DNA: TGTGCCAGCAGCACAGGGGTCCGCGAGACCCAGTACTTC
J: TRBJ2-3; size: NA; D: TRBD1; V: TRBV19; length: 12; CDR3: CASLGQGDTQYF; DNA: TGTGCCAGCCTGGGACAGGGAGATACGCAGTATTTT
J: TRBJ1-1; size: few; D: NA; V: TRBV6-5; length: 15; CDR3: CASSYKPGGYTEAFF; DNA: TGTGCCAGCAGTTACAAGCCGGGAGGATACACTGAAGCTTTCTTT
J: TRBJ1-1; size: few; D: TRBD1; V: TRBV6-1; length: 15; CDR3: CASRTRQGIGTEAFF; DNA: TGTGCCAGCAGGACTCGACAGGGGATTGGCACTGAAGCTTTCTTT
J: TRBJ1-1; size: NA; D: NA; V: TRBV14; length: 11; CDR3: CASSQGGIAFF; DNA: TGTGCCAGCAGCCAAGGAGGGATAGCTTTCTTT
J: TRBJ1-1; size: NA; D: NA; V: TRBV6-1; length: 14; CDR3: CASSPTGLGTEAFF; DNA: TGTGCCAGCAGTCCCACAGGGTTAGGCACTGAAGCTTTCTTT
J: TRBJ2-2; size: once; D: NA; V: TRBV12-5; length: 18; CDR3: CASGADRLGYANTGELFF; DNA: TGTGCTAGTGGTGCCGACAGATTGGGCTACGCGAACACCGGGGAGCTGTTTTTT
J: TRBJ1-1; size: NA; D: NA; V: TRBV6-4; length: 13; CDR3: CASGQFFNTEAFF; DNA: TGTGCCAGCGGCCAGTTCTTCAACACTGAAGCTTTCTTT
J: TRBJ1-2; size: few; D: TRBD1; V: TRBV27; length: 14; CDR3: CASTPSTGSYGYTF; DNA: TGTGCCAGCACCCCATCGACAGGGAGCTATGGCTACACCTTC
J: TRBJ1-5; size: NA; D: NA; V: TRBV27; length: 14; CDR3: CASSFGSGAAAQHF; DNA: TGTGCCAGCAGCTTTGGGTCAGGGGCCGCGGCCCAGCATTTT
J: TRBJ2-3; size: NA; D: TRBD2; V: TRBV6-5; length: 15; CDR3: CASSTGLAGGDTQYF; DNA: TGTGCCAGCAGTACGGGACTAGCGGGAGGTGATACGCAGTATTTT
J: TRBJ2-1; size: NA; D: TRBD2; V: TRBV6-5; length: 15; CDR3: CASSYSTTGGLEQFF; DNA: TGTGCCAGCAGTTACTCGACAACGGGAGGACTCGAGCAGTTCTTC
J: TRBJ2-7; size: NA; D: TRBD2; V: TRBV13; length: 13; CDR3: CASRERGSYEQYF; DNA: TGTGCCAGCAGGGAGCGGGGGTCCTACGAGCAGTACTTC
J: TRBJ2-1; size: NA; D: TRBD2; V: TRBV30; length: 15; CDR3: CAWTGGGASYNEQFF; DNA: TGTGCCTGGACGGGGGGAGGGGCTTCGTACAATGAGCAGTTCTTC
J: TRBJ2-1; size: NA; D: NA; V: TRBV5-1; length: 13; CDR3: CASRFGEYNEQFF; DNA: TGCGCCAGCAGATTTGGAGAGTACAATGAGCAGTTCTTC
J: TRBJ2-7; size: NA; D: NA; V: TRBV27; length: 15; CDR3: CASSLSAGNPYEQYF; DNA: TGTGCCAGCAGTTTATCGGCAGGGAACCCCTACGAGCAGTACTTC
J: TRBJ1-2; size: NA; D: TRBD1; V: TRBV27; length: 16; CDR3: CASSFGQGARWVGYTF; DNA: TGTGCCAGCAGTTTCGGACAGGGGGCGCGGTGGGTTGGCTACACCTTC
J: TRBJ2-7; size: NA; D: TRBD2; V: TRBV11-2; length: 14; CDR3: CASSPGTISYEQYF; DNA: TGTGCCAGCAGCCCCGGGACTATCTCTTACGAGCAGTACTTC